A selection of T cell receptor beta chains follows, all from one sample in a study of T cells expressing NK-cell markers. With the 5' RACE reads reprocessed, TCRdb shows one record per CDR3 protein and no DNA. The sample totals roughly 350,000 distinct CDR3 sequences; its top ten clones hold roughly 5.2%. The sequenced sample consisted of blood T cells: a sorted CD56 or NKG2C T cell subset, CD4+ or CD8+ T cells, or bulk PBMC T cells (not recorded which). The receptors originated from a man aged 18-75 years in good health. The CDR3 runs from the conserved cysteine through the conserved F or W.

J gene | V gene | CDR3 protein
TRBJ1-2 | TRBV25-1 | CASSSRTGYGYTF
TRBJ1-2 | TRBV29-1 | CSVDGTGTSGGYTF
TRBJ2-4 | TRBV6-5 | CASSFAFDRHKNIQYF
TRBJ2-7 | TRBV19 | CASSKRGVTEGDYEQYF
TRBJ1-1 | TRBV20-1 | CSGRGGYTEAFF
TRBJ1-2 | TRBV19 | CASSIFSKAHYGYTF
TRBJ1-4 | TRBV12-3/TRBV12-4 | CASSRFLTNEKLFF
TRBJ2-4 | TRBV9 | CASSARPTSPLQYF
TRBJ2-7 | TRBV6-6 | CASRGKGTSEQYF
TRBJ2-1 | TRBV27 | CASSLHQAPEQFF
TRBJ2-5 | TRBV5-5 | CASSPWGDQETQYF
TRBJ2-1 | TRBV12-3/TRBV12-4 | CASSFVYSGASSYNEQFF
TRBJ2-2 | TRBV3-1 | CASSHSWRLTGGELFF
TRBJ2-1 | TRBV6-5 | CASSYNSVPYNEQFF
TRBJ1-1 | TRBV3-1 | CASGSYRREGTEAFF
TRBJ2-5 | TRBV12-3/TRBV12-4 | CASSLGGGGAPSETQYF
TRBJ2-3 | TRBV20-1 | CSARDLRKSTDTQYF
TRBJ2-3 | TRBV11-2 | CASNPSGLAGGSTDTQYF
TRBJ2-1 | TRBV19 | CASRSYQSSYNEQFF
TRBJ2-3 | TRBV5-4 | CAEGTGEADTQYF
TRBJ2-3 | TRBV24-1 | CASRFGDRTDTQYF
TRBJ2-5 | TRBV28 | CASSLIRVRQETQYF
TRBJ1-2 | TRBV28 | CASHTTGPSYGYTF
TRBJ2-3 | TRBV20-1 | CSAPDRLSTDTQYF
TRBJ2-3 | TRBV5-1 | CASSPTNGGIYTQYF
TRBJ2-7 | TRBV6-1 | CASSQTGVQGAYEQYF